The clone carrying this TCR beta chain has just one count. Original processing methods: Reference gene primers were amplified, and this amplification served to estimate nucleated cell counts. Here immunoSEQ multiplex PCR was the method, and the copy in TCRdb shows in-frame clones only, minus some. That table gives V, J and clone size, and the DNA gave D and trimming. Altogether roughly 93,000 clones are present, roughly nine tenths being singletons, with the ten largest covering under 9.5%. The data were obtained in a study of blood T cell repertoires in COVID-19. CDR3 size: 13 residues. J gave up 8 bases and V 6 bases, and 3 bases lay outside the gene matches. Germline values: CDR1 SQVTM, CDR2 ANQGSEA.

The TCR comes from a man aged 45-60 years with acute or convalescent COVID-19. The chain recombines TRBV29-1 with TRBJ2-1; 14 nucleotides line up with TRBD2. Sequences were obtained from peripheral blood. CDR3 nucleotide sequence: TGCAGCGTGCGACTAGCGGGGGGGTATGAGCAGTTCTTC. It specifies CSVRLAGGYEQFF.